The 25 T cell receptor beta chains given below trace back to one sample, sequenced in a study of blood T cells in healthy people across ages. A second about 6 to 11 cycle PCR used barcoded and J-beta primers. TCRdb analysed the 5' RACE reads with MiXCR anew, one entry per CDR3 protein. This table holds about 840,000 distinct CDR3 sequences, 25% to 35% found once. The same sample was also used in a study of T cells of mothers and their children.

What was sequenced was blood. The receptors shown here come from a woman aged 40 to 49 in good health.

This clonotype has just a few counts. The genes are TRBV19 and TRBJ1-5; TRBD1 agrees at 7 bases. Germline V CDR1 and CDR2: LNHDA, SQIVND (reference sequence). CDR3 length: 15 amino acids. V lost 4 bases and J lost 3; bases outside the gene matches: 6. CDR3 in amino acids: CASSTTGFNNQPQHF. CDR3 DNA sequence: TGTGCCAGTAGTACGACAGGGTTCAACAATCAGCCCCAGCATTTT. Drawing the rest from reference TRBV19 and TRBJ1-5, the complete variable domain is DGGITQSPKYLFRKEGQNVTLSCEQNLNHDAMYWYRQDPGQGLRLIYYSQIVNDFQKGDIAEGYSVSREKKESFPLTVTSAQKNPTAFYLCASSTTGFNNQPQHFGDGTRLSIL.

The rearrangement uses TRBV29-1 and TRBJ2-7; TRBD2 matches 7 bases. This CDR3 is built from 12 residues. The V gene end was trimmed by 4 bases and the J gene end by 5 bases; junction bases not matched to a gene: 5. From germline, CDR1 is SQVTM and CDR2 ANQGSEA. CDR3 sequence (DNA): TGCAGCGTTGGGGGGGGGAACCACGAGCAGTACTTC. Translating gives CSVGGGNHEQYF.

With respect to this clonotype: Mismatch with germline at one junction end may stem from a read error. The chain uses TRBV4-3 and TRBJ2-4; TRBD1 is a possible D gene (6 bases). The germline gives CDR1 LGHNA, CDR2 YSLEER. The CDR3 length is 13 residues. CDR3 nucleotides: TGCGTCAGCAGCCAAAGTTCAGGGGCAGAGCAGTACTTC. This encodes CVSSQSSGAEQYF.

This clonotype was picked up a small number of times. V usage is TRBV9 and J usage is TRBJ2-1; D gene ambiguous. CDR1 is SGDLS and CDR2 is YYNGEE in the germline V gene. Trimming took 4 bases from V and 3 from J, leaving 14 bases between them. CDR3 size: 15 residues. The CDR3 sequence is CASSPGWGYYNEQFF. The CDR3 DNA follows: TGTGCCAGCAGCCCCGGTTGGGGTTACTACAATGAGCAGTTCTTC.

The table lists this clonotype with a few counts. V usage is TRBV6-5 and J usage is TRBJ1-2, with 7 bases fitting TRBD1. The germline V gene has CDR1 MNHEY and CDR2 SVGAGI. The V gene end was trimmed by 4 bases and the J gene end by 5 bases; junction bases not matched to a gene: 22. This CDR3 is 19 amino acids long. The DNA of the CDR3 is TGTGCCAGCAGTTCTCCGGACAGGTCGGCCTCCGGGAGTGGGTATGGCTACACCTTC. It codes for CASSSPDRSASGSGYGYTF.

The chain combines TRBV20-1 with TRBJ2-5, with 8 nucleotides matching TRBD1. The J call may be faulty, since TRBJ2-7 better matches the DNA end. The CDR3 has 13 amino acids. Germline V gene lookup returns CDR1 DFQATT and CDR2 SNEGSKA (reference sequence). The CDR3 protein is CSASQGAGYEQYF. The CDR3 coding sequence is TGCAGTGCTTCTCAGGGGGCCGGGTACGAGCAGTACTTC.

The chain employs TRBV28 and TRBJ2-3; either TRBD1 or TRBD2 may supply D (6 bases each). Germline values: CDR1 MDHEN, CDR2 SYDVKM. V lost 2 bases to trimming and J lost 3 bases, with 12 bases between them. The CDR3 loop spans 15 amino acids. The chain's CDR3 is CASSLPGAATDTQYF. CDR3 DNA: TGTGCCAGCAGTTTACCGGGGGCGGCGACAGATACGCAGTATTTT. The full variable domain, completed using reference TRBV28 and TRBJ2-3, is DVKVTQSSRYLVKRTGEKVFLECVQDMDHENMFWYRQDPGLGLRLIYFSYDVKMKEKGDIPEGYSVSREKKERFSLILESASTNQTSMYLCASSLPGAATDTQYFGPGTRLTVL.

The gene calls are TRBV20-1 and TRBJ1-5; D is possibly TRBD1 (5 bases). V was shortened by 6 bases and J by 7 bases, with 25 bases between the two germline ends. The V gene's germline CDR1 is DFQATT and CDR2 SNEGSKA (reference sequence). This CDR3 is built from 16 residues. CDR3 in DNA: TGCAGTGCCACGGGATTAAATTGGACATCGAGCCAGCCCCAGCATTTT. This gives the protein CSATGLNWTSSQPQHF.

This clonotype was observed a handful of times. The chain couples TRBV5-1 to TRBJ2-1, with D possibly being TRBD2 (6 bases). The CDR3 is 16 amino acids. The germline CDR1 and CDR2 sequences are SGHRS and YFSETQ. V lost 4 bases to trimming and J lost 5 bases, with 19 bases between them. CDR3: CASSPGLPPGHNEQFF. The DNA for the CDR3 is TGCGCCAGCAGCCCGGGACTCCCCCCGGGGCACAATGAGCAGTTCTTC.

The chain recombines TRBV4-3 with TRBJ2-3; 7 nucleotides align to TRBD2. This CDR3 has 15 residues. Germline CDR1 and CDR2: LGHNA and YSLEER. With V trimmed by 3 bases and J by 2 bases, 5 bases remained unmatched. Here the CDR3 reads CASSQTGTTTDTQYF. The CDR3 DNA sequence: TGCGCCAGCAGCCAGACCGGGACTACCACAGATACGCAGTATTTT.

The V call is TRBV5-1, the J call TRBJ1-3; perhaps TRBD1 as D (5 bases). Trimming shortened V by 3 bases and J by 0 bases, and 10 bases separated the two germline ends. CDR1 is SGHRS and CDR2 is YFSETQ in the germline V gene. The CDR3 runs to 15 residues. The DNA of the CDR3 is TGCGCCAGCAGCTGGGGACTGGACTCTGGAAACACCATATATTTT. It translates to CASSWGLDSGNTIYF.

This clonotype was counted a few times. This chain links TRBV7-9 with TRBJ2-1, with 7 bases identical to TRBD2. This CDR3 has 15 residues. The V and J ends lost 5 bases and 5 bases, in that order; junction bases with no gene match: 9. Germline CDR1 is SEHNR and CDR2 is FQNEAQ (reference sequence). The CDR3 here is CASSPFPSGDNEQFF. The CDR3 region has the DNA TGTGCCAGCAGCCCCTTTCCGAGCGGGGACAATGAGCAGTTCTTC.

The gene calls are TRBV7-9 and TRBJ2-7; either TRBD1 or TRBD2 may supply D (5 bases each). Germline V lookup: CDR1 SEHNR, CDR2 FQNEAQ (reference sequence). This CDR3 comprises 17 residues. Trimming removed 5 bases from V and 3 bases from J, with 23 bases in between. The CDR3 sequence is CASSPLPGTGPNYEQYF. In DNA form, the CDR3 reads TGTGCCAGCAGCCCACTTCCAGGGACCGGACCGAACTACGAGCAGTACTTC.

The chain couples TRBV2 to TRBJ2-3; TRBD2 is a possible D gene (6 bases). The CDR3 covers 17 residues. Trimming took 8 bases from V and 1 from J, leaving 22 bases between them. Per germline, CDR1 SNHLY and CDR2 FYNNEI. CDR3 nucleotides: TGTGCCAGCGGGGCAGGGAGGAGGACGGCCCGCACAGATACGCAGTATTTT. Its protein product is CASGAGRRTARTDTQYF.

On this clonotype itself: This could be a read error, since a much larger clone is one nucleotide away. The chain couples TRBV15 to TRBJ1-2, with 9 bases lining up with TRBD1. Germline CDR1 and CDR2: LNHNV and YYDKDF (reference sequence). Unmatched junction bases numbered 7, after V lost 1 base and J lost 10 bases. CDR3 length: 14 residues. The CDR3 region has the DNA TGTGCCACCAGCAGAGGGGACAGGGTAAAAGACTACACCTTC. It is translated as CATSRGDRVKDYTF.

In its sample, this clonotype was seen a few times. V and J are TRBV18 and TRBJ2-7; D is unresolved. CDR3 length: 13 amino acids. CDR1 is KGHSH, CDR2 LQKENI, per germline. Trimming stripped 2 bases from V and 5 bases from J, with 10 bases between. The CDR3, as DNA: TGTGCCAGCTCACCAAATTCCGGCGACGAGCAGTACTTC. This codes for CASSPNSGDEQYF.

Details on this clonotype: A much larger clone lies one base from this, so it may be a read error. The J gene is TRBJ2-7, the V gene TRBV5-1; D is possibly TRBD2 (6 bases). V dropped 4 bases and J dropped 4 bases, with 21 bases sitting between them. This CDR3 comprises 16 residues. The V gene's germline CDR1 is SGHRS and CDR2 YFSETQ. CDR3 loop: CASSLELEAGTYEQYF. In DNA, the CDR3 is TGCGCCAGCAGCCTGGAGCTAGAGGCGGGGACTTACGAGCAGTACTTC. Using reference TRBV5-1 and TRBJ2-7 for the parts outside the CDR3, the full variable domain is KAGVTQTPRYLIKTRGQQVTLSCSPISGHRSVSWYQQTPGQGLQFLFEYFSETQRNKGNFPGRFSGRQFSNSRSEMNVSTLELGDSALYLCASSLELEAGTYEQYFGPGTRLTVT.

The chain carries TRBV28 and TRBJ1-1; D is undetermined. Germline loops: CDR1 MDHEN, CDR2 SYDVKM. The V end lost 10 bases, the J end lost 5 bases, and 23 bases lay between the germline ends. This CDR3 comprises 15 residues. CDR3: CATRAPSWDQTEAFF. The CDR3 nucleotides are TGTGCCACCCGCGCGCCATCTTGGGATCAGACTGAAGCTTTCTTT.

The table lists this clonotype with a few counts. The chain uses TRBV7-3 and TRBJ2-1; 12 nucleotides align to TRBD2. After removal of 6 bases from V and 8 bases from J, the junction contained 8 bases not matched to a gene. Germline V CDR1 and CDR2: SGHTA, FQGTGA. This CDR3 contains 15 residues. This chain's CDR3 is CASSRTSGEVYEQFF. DNA for the CDR3: TGTGCCAGCAGTCGGACTAGCGGGGAGGTCTATGAGCAGTTCTTC.

The CDR3 nucleotides are TGTGCCAGCAGTTACCAGGGGACAGGGCGGTTCGGCGAGCAGTACTTC. Translating gives CASSYQGTGRFGEQYF. V usage is TRBV6-5 and J usage is TRBJ2-5; TRBD1 agrees at 9 bases. The better agreement between TRBJ2-7 and the DNA end casts doubt on the J call. The CDR3 consists of 16 residues. CDR1 is MNHEY, CDR2 SVGAGI, per germline.

The chain uses TRBV7-3 and TRBJ2-3; perhaps TRBD2 as D (6 bases). The CDR3 runs to 15 residues. The V end lost 4 bases, the J end lost 4 bases, and 15 bases lay between the germline ends. The germline CDR1 and CDR2 sequences are SGHTA and FQGTGA. Here the CDR3 reads CASSSTSRAADTQYF. CDR3 coding DNA: TGTGCCAGCAGCTCGACTAGTAGGGCGGCAGATACGCAGTATTTT.

This clonotype appeared many times. The rearrangement joins TRBV4-1 to TRBJ2-7, with 7 bases matching TRBD2. V was clipped by 1 base and J by 3 bases; unmatched bases: 9. CDR3 size: 16 residues. Germline CDR1 MGHRA, CDR2 YSYEKL. CDR3 loop: CASSQVRSGEGYEQYF. The CDR3 bases are TGCGCCAGCAGCCAAGTCCGAAGTGGGGAGGGCTACGAGCAGTACTTC.

This clonotype was seen a handful of times. The chain joins TRBV19 to TRBJ2-7; tentatively, D is TRBD1 or TRBD2 (5 bases each). The CDR3 is 14 amino acids. From germline, CDR1 is LNHDA and CDR2 SQIVND (reference sequence). V shed 5 bases and J shed 2 bases, with 13 bases lying between them. The CDR3 reads CASSVRDPPYEQYF. The CDR3 DNA sequence: TGTGCCAGTAGTGTCCGGGACCCTCCCTACGAGCAGTACTTC.

V gene TRBV28 combines with J gene TRBJ2-1; unclear D gene. V was shortened by 7 bases and J by 1 base, with 11 bases between the two germline ends. The CDR3 extends over 14 amino acids. Germline V CDR1 and CDR2: MDHEN, SYDVKM. DNA for the CDR3: TGTGCCAGCACAAGGGCGGTATCCTACAATGAGCAGTTCTTC. Translating gives CASTRAVSYNEQFF.

Many counts were recorded for this clonotype. The rearrangement uses TRBV27 and TRBJ2-7; TRBD1 agrees at 10 bases. This CDR3 spans 16 amino acids. CDR1 and CDR2 (germline): MNHEY, SMNVEV (reference sequence). J lost 1 base, V lost 8 bases, and 11 bases had no gene match. Here the CDR3 reads CASSHRTGGRSYEQYF. CDR3 coding DNA: TGTGCCAGCTCCCACCGGACAGGGGGTCGGTCCTACGAGCAGTACTTC.